The clone carrying this T cell receptor beta chain was detected only a few times. This CDR3 region has 13 residues. The V gene end was trimmed by 1 base and the J gene end by 10 bases; junction bases not matched to a gene: 6. Germline-derived CDR1 and CDR2 are SGHVS and FQNEAQ. The TCR beta library used iRepertoire HTBI primers with Arm-PCR amplification of CDR3. TCRdb passed the multiplex PCR reads through MiXCR, listing each CDR3 protein once. This sample yields about 400,000 distinct CDR3 sequences, of which about 20% are seen a single time; under 25% belongs to the top ten. The data belong to a study of regulatory T cells in long-lasting Graves disease. Study-wide background: Disease was considered persistent Graves' disease after over 5 years of antithyroid drugs (with positive TSH receptor antibodies).

Specified time point: persistent/refractory GD, antithyroid drugs over 5 years with positive TRAb. RNA from PBMCs was the source of the TCR library. American Thyroid Association guidelines served as the basis for diagnosing Graves' disease. The sample here was peripheral blood mononuclear cells (PBMCs), taken when the disease was refractory, from a patient treated with antithyroid drugs. The clonotype originates from a female donor with Graves disease. This chain connects TRBV7-8 to TRBJ1-1, with 7 positions matching TRBD1. The CDR3 loop is CASSLGQGIAAFF. For the CDR3, the DNA is TGTGCCAGCAGCTTAGGACAGGGTATCGCAGCTTTCTTT.